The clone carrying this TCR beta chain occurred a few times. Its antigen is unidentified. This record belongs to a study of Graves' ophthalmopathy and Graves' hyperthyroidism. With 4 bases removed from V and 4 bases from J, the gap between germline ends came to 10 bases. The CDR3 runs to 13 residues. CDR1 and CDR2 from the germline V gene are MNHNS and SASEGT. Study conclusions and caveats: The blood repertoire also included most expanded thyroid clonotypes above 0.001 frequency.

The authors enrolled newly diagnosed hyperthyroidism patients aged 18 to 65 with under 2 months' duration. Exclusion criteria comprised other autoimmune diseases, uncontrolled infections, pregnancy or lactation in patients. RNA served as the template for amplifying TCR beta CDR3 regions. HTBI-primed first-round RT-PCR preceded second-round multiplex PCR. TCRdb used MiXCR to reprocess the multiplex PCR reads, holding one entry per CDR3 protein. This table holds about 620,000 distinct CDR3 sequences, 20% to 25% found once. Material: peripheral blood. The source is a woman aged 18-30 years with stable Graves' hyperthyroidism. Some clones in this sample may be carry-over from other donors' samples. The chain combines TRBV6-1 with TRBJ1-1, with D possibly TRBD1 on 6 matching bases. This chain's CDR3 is CASSVAQGTEAFF. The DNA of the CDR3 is TGTGCCAGCAGTGTCGCACAGGGCACTGAAGCTTTCTTT.